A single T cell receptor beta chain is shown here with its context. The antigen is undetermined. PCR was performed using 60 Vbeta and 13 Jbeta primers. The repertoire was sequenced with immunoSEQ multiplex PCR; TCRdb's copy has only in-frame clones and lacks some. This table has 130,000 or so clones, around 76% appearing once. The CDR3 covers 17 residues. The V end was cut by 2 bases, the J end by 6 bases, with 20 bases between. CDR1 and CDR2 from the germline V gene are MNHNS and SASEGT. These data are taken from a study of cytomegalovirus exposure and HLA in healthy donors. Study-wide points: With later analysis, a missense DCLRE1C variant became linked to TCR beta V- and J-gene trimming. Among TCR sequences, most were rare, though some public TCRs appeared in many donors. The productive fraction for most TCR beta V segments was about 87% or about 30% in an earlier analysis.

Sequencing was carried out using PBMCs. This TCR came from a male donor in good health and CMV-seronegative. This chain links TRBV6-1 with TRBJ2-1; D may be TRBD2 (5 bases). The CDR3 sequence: CASSELGGPRPTNEQFF. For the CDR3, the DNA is TGTGCCAGCAGTGAATTGGGCGGGCCCCGTCCTACCAATGAGCAGTTCTTC.